This TCR beta chain appears in the sequencing data of a study of T cell repertoires in cytomegalovirus infection. In the study overall: Public TCR beta signatures were indicative of both CMV infection and a matching HLA type. Findings and limits, study-wide: Clonotype analysis showed dominance of the ex vivo response by HLA-C-restricted CMV-specific TCR beta clonotypes. The cumulative frequency of public TCR beta families distinguished individuals who carried CMV together with the relevant HLA.

MiXCR, run by TCRdb on the reads, gives a single entry per CDR3 protein. The sample lists 450,000 to 600,000 distinct CDR3 sequences, around 11% occurring once. This CDR3 comprises 15 residues. V dropped 0 bases and J dropped 4 bases, with 12 bases sitting between them. The germline V gene encodes CDR1 SGHDN and CDR2 FVKESK. Concerning this clonotype itself: Its antigen is not identified.

This rearrangement joins TRBV14 to TRBJ1-2; D unresolved. The clonotype was recovered from a human donor in good health (CMV status not recorded). Some clones in this sample may be carry-over from other donors' samples. Sequenced sample: PBMCs. The CDR3 here is CASSQDLRVFYGYTF. The DNA of the CDR3 is TGTGCCAGCAGCCAAGATCTCAGAGTTTTCTATGGCTACACCTTC. Complete variable domain (other parts from reference TRBV14 and TRBJ1-2): EAGVTQFPSHSVIEKGQTVTLRCDPISGHDNLYWYRRVMGKEIKFLLHFVKESKQDESGMPNNRFLAERTGGTYSTLKVQPAELEDSGVYFCASSQDLRVFYGYTFGSGTRLTVV.